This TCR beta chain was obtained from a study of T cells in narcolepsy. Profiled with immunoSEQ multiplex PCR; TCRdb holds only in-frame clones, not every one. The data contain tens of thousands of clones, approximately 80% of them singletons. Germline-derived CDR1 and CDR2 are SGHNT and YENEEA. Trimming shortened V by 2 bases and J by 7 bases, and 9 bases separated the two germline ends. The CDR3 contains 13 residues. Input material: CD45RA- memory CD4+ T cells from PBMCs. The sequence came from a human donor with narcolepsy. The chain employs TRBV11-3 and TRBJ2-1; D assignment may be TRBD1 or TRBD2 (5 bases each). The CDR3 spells CASSLFEGNEQFF. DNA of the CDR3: TGTGCCAGCAGCTTATTTGAGGGGAATGAGCAGTTCTTC.